The clone carrying this TCR beta chain was detected only once. The table came from immunoSEQ multiplex PCR; TCRdb's copy has only in-frame clones and leaves some out. This table has tens of thousands of clones, around 91% appearing once. V was trimmed by 2 bases and J by 5 bases, leaving 12 bases between them. Germline assignment: CDR1 MNHNY and CDR2 SVGAGI (reference sequence). The CDR3 extends over 14 amino acids. This entry is derived from a study of blood T cell repertoires in COVID-19. Overall study context: The study drew acute and convalescent COVID-19 samples from the United States, Italy and Spain. Sources were T cells, B-cell-depleted T cells, or PBMCs; the material itself was cDNA or gDNA.

This TCR was recovered from a woman aged 50 to 60 in a cohort sampled during active COVID-19. V gene TRBV6-6 combines with J gene TRBJ2-5, with D tentatively TRBD2 (6 bases). The sequenced sample consisted of peripheral blood. The CDR3 bases are TGTGCCAGCAGTTACCCCGGCGGGGAGGAGACCCAGTACTTC. This codes for CASSYPGGEETQYF.